The T cell receptor (beta chain) under discussion was sequenced for a study of OX40 agonist ivuxolimab in advanced cancers. Clones were sequenced by immunoSEQ multiplex PCR, and TCRdb holds only the in-frame ones, with some missing. The table has around 3,600 clones, over 70% seen once. Looked up from germline, CDR1 is KGHSH and CDR2 is LQKENI. There are 17 residues in the CDR3. Trimming stripped 4 bases from V and 4 bases from J, with 22 bases between. The receptor was derived from an adult with an advanced solid tumor such as melanoma, head and neck, liver or kidney cancer. This rearrangement joins TRBV18 to TRBJ1-2, with D possibly being TRBD1 (5 bases). The sample consisted of CD4+ or CD8+ T cells sorted from blood, taken in a trial of the OX40 agonist ivuxolimab. CDR3 region: CASSLLEGVRTTYGYTF. CDR3 in DNA: TGTGCCAGCTCACTGTTGGAGGGAGTCCGGACAACCTATGGCTACACCTTC.